This T cell receptor beta chain comes out of a study of graft-versus-host responses after intestinal transplantation. About the study: Anti-thymocyte globulin induction preceded two to four years of tacrolimus and steroid maintenance in all recipients. Study results and limitations: Ileal or blood samples showed some GvH clones first, and such clones were also found in recipient marrow. The study found high graft-versus-host to host-versus-graft clonal ratios in allografts of patients with graft-donor T cell macrochimerism.

In the case of this clone: Its antigen remains unidentified.

Germline V lookup: CDR1 SGHVS, CDR2 FNYEAQ. CDR3 length equals 14 residues. J lost 8 bases, V lost 1 base, and 2 bases had no gene match. Clones were read by immunoSEQ multiplex PCR, and TCRdb kept only the in-frame ones, dropping some. Counted here are tens of thousands of clones, about nine tenths occurring once; the ten biggest clones make up approximately 1.3%. The clonotype was recovered from a human donor who received an intestinal transplant. The chain is built from TRBV7-6 and TRBJ2-4, with TRBD1 matching 10 bases. Sequenced material: unstimulated CD8+ T cells sorted from spleen or lymph node cells, taken before intestinal transplant. In nucleotides, the CDR3 is TGTGCCAGCAGCTTAGGGACAGGGGGGGACATTCAGTACTTC. Translated: CASSLGTGGDIQYF.